These 26 T cell receptor beta chains were all obtained from the same sample, sequenced in a study of blood T cell repertoires in COVID-19. Produced via immunoSEQ multiplex PCR; TCRdb's table is partial and in-frame only. The profile shows around 250,000 clones, 80% to 90% of them singletons. Sequencing was carried out using peripheral blood. These receptor sequences come from a woman between 40 and 55 years old who had recovered from COVID-19.

In this sample, this clone turned up a few times. The chain recombines TRBV9 with TRBJ2-7; D may be TRBD2 (6 bases). This CDR3 comprises 15 residues. CDR1 and CDR2 (germline): SGDLS, YYNGEE. V was trimmed by 4 bases and J by 6 bases, leaving 20 bases between them. The CDR3 DNA sequence: TGTGCCAGCAGCTCCCCTCCGATGGGTAGCGGCGAGCAGTACGTC. It is translated as CASSSPPMGSGEQYV.

This chain connects TRBV6-5 to TRBJ2-5; possible D gene TRBD2, 6 bases. V was shortened by 0 bases and J by 9 bases, with 20 bases between the two germline ends. The CDR3 has 16 residues. CDR1 is MNHEY and CDR2 is SVGAGI in the germline V gene. The CDR3 DNA sequence: TGTGCCAGCAGTTACTCGGGGGGACCACGATCAGTTGCCCAGTACTTC. Its protein product is CASSYSGGPRSVAQYF.

V and J are TRBV7-3 and TRBJ2-1; 11 bases fit TRBD2. This CDR3 region has 17 residues. Germline V gives CDR1 SGHTA, CDR2 FQGTGA. V lost 2 bases and J lost 6; bases outside the gene matches: 9. The CDR3 nucleotides are TGTGCCAGCAGCTTAGCTCACCCCGGGACTAGCGGCAATGAGCAGTTCTTC. Translating gives CASSLAHPGTSGNEQFF.

The rearrangement links TRBV5-1 to TRBJ2-3, with 7 bases identical to TRBD1. The germline gives CDR1 SGHRS, CDR2 YFSETQ. V shed 4 bases and J 0 bases; nucleotides not matched to a gene: 8. The CDR3 sequence is 16 residues long. CDR3 bases: TGCGCCAGCAGCCACACGGGACAGATTAGCACAGATACGCAGTATTTT. This sequence encodes CASSHTGQISTDTQYF.

This chain joins TRBV3-1 (or the pseudogene TRBV3-2) and TRBJ1-3; D gene ambiguous. This CDR3 is 13 amino acids long. The V and J ends lost 4 bases and 5 bases respectively, with 9 bases between them. Germline V gives CDR1 LGHDT, CDR2 YNNKEL (reference sequence). The CDR3 loop reads CASSPEMRNTIYF. For the CDR3, the DNA is TGTGCCAGCAGCCCCGAGATGAGAAACACCATATATTTT.

V and J are TRBV7-8 and TRBJ1-3; perhaps TRBD1 as D (6 bases). This CDR3 is 15 amino acids long. V was cut by 5 bases and J by 3 bases, with 14 bases left in between. Germline V lookup: CDR1 SGHVS, CDR2 FQNEAQ. CDR3 protein: CASSPGGLGGNTIYF. The CDR3 nucleotides are TGTGCCAGCAGCCCGGGGGGGCTGGGTGGAAACACCATATATTTT.

This chain uses TRBV6-5 with TRBJ2-1; perhaps TRBD2 as D (5 bases). The CDR3 is 15 amino acids. Germline V gene lookup returns CDR1 MNHEY and CDR2 SVGAGI. V was trimmed by 4 bases and J by 4 bases, leaving 14 bases between them. This CDR3 is CASSSVGKQYNEQFF. As DNA, the CDR3 is TGTGCCAGCAGTTCGGTCGGGAAACAATACAATGAGCAGTTCTTC.

The chain carries TRBV2 and TRBJ2-3; TRBD2 agrees at 11 bases. Germline CDR1 is SNHLY and CDR2 is FYNNEI. The CDR3 consists of 16 residues. Trimming at V came to 7 bases and at J to 4 bases, leaving 10 bases not matched to a gene. The chain's CDR3 is CASTGRSGGASDTQYF. The CDR3 DNA reads as TGTGCCAGCACAGGCCGTAGCGGGGGGGCTTCAGATACGCAGTATTTT.

The CDR3 region is CASSAPRGPRPDTQYF. The DNA of the CDR3 is TGTGCCAGCAGCGCCCCAAGAGGGCCCCGACCGGATACGCAGTATTTT. V is TRBV9 and J is TRBJ2-3, with D possibly TRBD2 on 5 matching bases. V lost 3 bases and J lost 6, with 20 bases in between. The CDR3 covers 16 residues. Germline-derived CDR1 and CDR2 are SGDLS and YYNGEE.

The chain employs TRBV11-1 and TRBJ2-5; tentative D call: TRBD1 (5 bases). CDR1 and CDR2 (germline): SGHAT, FQDESV (reference sequence). The V end lost 5 bases, the J end lost 4 bases, and 8 bases lay between the germline ends. This CDR3 spans 12 amino acids. The CDR3 loop is CASSPQGETQYF. As DNA, the CDR3 is TGTGCCAGCAGCCCTCAGGGAGAGACCCAGTACTTC.

V gene TRBV18 combines with J gene TRBJ2-6; 9 positions match TRBD2. With 2 bases clipped from V and 4 bases from J, the junction kept 9 bases outside the gene matches. The CDR3 covers 18 residues. Germline CDR1 is KGHSH and CDR2 is LQKENI. The CDR3 protein is CASSPGAGGPTGANVLTF. CDR3 DNA: TGTGCCAGCTCACCAGGTGCGGGAGGGCCGACCGGGGCCAACGTCCTGACTTTC.

The chain couples TRBV30 to TRBJ1-6; D perhaps matches TRBD1 (5 bases). Trimming took off 0 bases at V and 7 bases at J, with 13 bases between the two ends. Germline V CDR1 and CDR2: GTSNPN, SVGIG (reference sequence). This CDR3 is built from 15 residues. Here the CDR3 DNA reads TGTGCCTGGAGTGTACGGCAGGGTCGCAATTCACCCCTCCACTTT. Amino acids: CAWSVRQGRNSPLHF.

Remarks on this clone: Other DNA sequences of this sample code for an identical CDR3. V and J are TRBV19 and TRBJ1-3; D call uncertain. The CDR3 consists of 12 residues. In germline, CDR1 is LNHDA, CDR2 SQIVND (reference sequence). V lost 7 bases, J lost 2 bases, and 6 bases lay in between. The CDR3 protein is CASTSPGNTIYF. In nucleotides, the CDR3 is TGTGCCAGTACTTCCCCTGGAAACACCATATATTTT.

The chain has TRBV30 and TRBJ2-1, with TRBD2 identical over 14 bases. The CDR3 spans 16 residues. Looked up from germline, CDR1 is GTSNPN and CDR2 is SVGIG (reference sequence). V lost 0 bases and J lost 7; bases outside the gene matches: 5. The CDR3 DNA follows: TGTGCCTGGAGTGTCGGGACTAGCGGGAGCCTAAATGAGCAGTTCTTC. This translates into CAWSVGTSGSLNEQFF. Full variable domain (remainder filled in from reference TRBV30 and TRBJ2-1): SQTIHQWPATLVQPVGSPLSLECTVEGTSNPNLYWYRQAAGRGLQLLFYSVGIGQISSEVPQNLSASRPQDRQFILSSKKLLLSDSGFYLCAWSVGTSGSLNEQFFGPGTRLTVL.

The J gene is TRBJ2-7, the V gene TRBV5-6; D is unresolved. CDR1 and CDR2 (germline): SGHDT, YYEEEE. Between the trimmed V and J ends, which lost 4 bases and 2 bases, there was a span of 19 bases. The CDR3 covers 16 residues. The CDR3 reads CASSTRWPQKTYEQYF. CDR3 sequence (DNA): TGTGCCAGCAGCACCAGGTGGCCCCAGAAAACCTACGAGCAGTACTTC.

The V and J genes are TRBV19 and TRBJ1-2; no firm D call. CDR1 and CDR2 (germline): LNHDA, SQIVND (reference sequence). V lost 1 base, J lost 5 bases, and 14 bases lay in between. CDR3 length: 15 amino acids. In DNA form, the CDR3 reads TGTGCCAGTAGTATAGTAGACCCCCGAGGGTATGGCTACACCTTC. This gives the protein CASSIVDPRGYGYTF.

V and J are TRBV7-3 and TRBJ1-1, with D hard to call. The V gene's germline CDR1 is SGHTA and CDR2 FQGTGA. Trimming took off 1 base at V and 4 bases at J, with 7 bases between the two ends. The CDR3 is made up of 13 amino acids. CDR3 in amino acids: CASSLNHGTEAFF. The CDR3 nucleotides read TGTGCCAGCAGCTTAAACCACGGCACTGAAGCTTTCTTT.

The V and J genes are TRBV6-5 and TRBJ1-1, with D perhaps matching TRBD1 (6 bases). The length of the CDR3 is 15 residues. Germline V CDR1 and CDR2: MNHEY, SVGAGI. Trimming shortened V by 0 bases and J by 1 base, and 9 bases separated the two germline ends. This CDR3 reads CASSYSTQGNTEAFF. The CDR3 region has the DNA TGTGCCAGCAGTTACTCGACACAGGGGAACACTGAAGCTTTCTTT.

The V gene is TRBV7-2, the J gene TRBJ1-3; tentative D call: TRBD1 (6 bases). The CDR3 extends over 16 amino acids. V lost 0 bases and J lost 4, with 13 bases in between. In germline, CDR1 is SGHTA, CDR2 FQGNSA. CDR3 bases: TGTGCCAGCAGCTTAGCGACAGGCCTCGTAGGAAACACCATATATTTT. This encodes CASSLATGLVGNTIYF.

The J gene is TRBJ2-5, the V gene TRBV20-1; D perhaps matches TRBD1 (5 bases). V was cut by 3 bases and J by 2 bases, with 22 bases left in between. Germline V CDR1 and CDR2: DFQATT, SNEGSKA (reference sequence). The CDR3 is made up of 17 amino acids. CDR3 loop: CSASSAGIGLAQETQYF. In DNA, the CDR3 is TGCAGTGCTAGTTCGGCAGGGATCGGCCTTGCACAAGAGACCCAGTACTTC.

This clone was recorded only once. This chain uses TRBV27 with TRBJ1-1, with TRBD1 matching 9 bases. The CDR3 is 17 residues long. V was pared by 5 bases and J by 0 bases, with 10 bases of the junction left unmatched. Germline CDR1 MNHEY, CDR2 SMNVEV (reference sequence). CDR3 region: CASSLIPGQGMNTEAFF. CDR3 in DNA: TGTGCCAGCAGTCTTATCCCGGGACAGGGAATGAACACTGAAGCTTTCTTT.

V and J are TRBV11-3 and TRBJ1-3, with D uncertain. The germline CDR1 and CDR2 sequences are SGHNT and YENEEA. This CDR3 has 14 residues. Trimming removed 5 bases at V and 4 bases at J, with 12 bases between. Here the CDR3 DNA reads TGTGCCAGCAGCATCAGTACGCACGGAAACACCATATATTTT. Translation gives CASSISTHGNTIYF.

The rearrangement uses TRBV30 and TRBJ2-2, with 7 bases aligning to TRBD2. The CDR3 runs to 15 residues. Germline V gene sequence: CDR1 GTSNPN, CDR2 SVGIG (reference sequence). CDR3 nucleotide sequence: TGTGCACTGGGTAGGGGACGGGAGGACGTCAAAGGGCTGTTTTTT. This codes for CALGRGREDVKGLFF.

The chain recombines TRBV5-4 with TRBJ1-2; maybe TRBD1 (5 bases). The germline V gene has CDR1 SGHNT and CDR2 YYREEE (reference sequence). This CDR3 contains 15 residues. The V gene lost 4 bases and the J gene lost 0 bases, with 13 bases spanning the gap. CDR3 bases: TGTGCCAGCAGCCCGATAGGGGAAGCTAACTATGGCTACACCTTC. It specifies CASSPIGEANYGYTF.

V is TRBV21-1 and J is TRBJ1-1. TRBV21-1 is an annotated pseudogene. The CDR3 has 15 residues. CDR3 DNA: TGTGCCAGCAGCCACTGGGACTTCCAGAACACTGAAGCTTTCTTT. Its protein is CASSHWDFQNTEAFF.

The CDR3 DNA reads as TGCGCCAGCAGCCATTGGGACAGGGGGGCAGATACGCAGTATTTT. Protein product: CASSHWDRGADTQYF. This chain uses TRBV4-1 with TRBJ2-3; TRBD1 agrees at 11 bases. Germline assignment: CDR1 MGHRA and CDR2 YSYEKL. Trimming took 3 bases from V and 4 from J; bases not matched to a gene: 3. CDR3 length: 15 residues.